This TCR beta chain stems from a study of spatial heterogeneity in lung cancer. Overall study results and limits: Tumors with more nonsynonymous mutations had more expanded intratumoral alpha and beta TCRs.

Documented time point: sample taken at primary tumor resection. V lost 4 bases and J lost 1; bases outside the gene matches: 6. CDR3 size: 16 residues. Germline CDR1 SGHVS, CDR2 FQNEAQ. In this sample, this clonotype is large. What it binds is unknown. A library prepared for alpha chains yielded this beta chain as an off-target read; its size is of little meaning. TCRdb reprocessed the 5' RACE reads with MiXCR, giving one entry per CDR3 protein. Of about 9,800 distinct CDR3 sequences listed, less than 7.5% were seen once; the top ten hold around 9.1%. The chain combines TRBV7-8 with TRBJ2-3; 9 bases are shared with TRBD2. The TCR was taken from a male donor with early-stage non-small cell lung cancer. Here the sequenced sample was lung tumor tissue, taken at surgery. DNA of the CDR3: TGTGCCAGCAGCTCGAGACTAGCGGTTGGCACAGATACGCAGTATTTT. Translating it yields CASSSRLAVGTDTQYF.